The 32 T cell receptor beta chains listed next were all sequenced from one sample in a study of cytomegalovirus exposure and HLA in healthy donors. Researchers ran the PCR with 60 Vbeta and 13 Jbeta primers. The data were produced by immunoSEQ multiplex PCR, yet TCRdb's version contains in-frame clones alone and is incomplete. The sample has under 200,000 clones; 75% are singletons. The sample was PBMCs. Receptors were obtained from a man younger than 35 in good health and CMV-seronegative.

V and J are TRBV28 and TRBJ2-5; maybe TRBD2 (6 bases). Germline CDR1 and CDR2: MDHEN and SYDVKM. The CDR3 length is 18 residues. Trimming removed 1 base from V and 5 bases from J, with 23 bases in between. The CDR3 protein is CASSLFRVPWPGGETQYF. DNA of the CDR3: TGTGCCAGCAGTTTATTTAGGGTTCCGTGGCCCGGGGGTGAGACCCAGTACTTC.

J is TRBJ2-7 and V is TRBV4-1; D remains ambiguous. V lost 1 base and J 0 bases, leaving 16 bases between the germline ends. The V gene's germline CDR1 is MGHRA and CDR2 YSYEKL. The CDR3 has 17 residues. In DNA form, the CDR3 reads TGCGCCAGCAGCCAAGTTCCCCCCTTTGGCAGCTCCTACGAGCAGTACTTC. This codes for CASSQVPPFGSSYEQYF.

J is TRBJ1-1 and V is TRBV25-1; 7 bases agree with TRBD1. CDR3 length equals 17 residues. The V gene end was trimmed by 3 bases and the J gene end by 0 bases; junction bases not matched to a gene: 10. Germline CDR1 reads MGHDK; CDR2 reads SYGVNS. CDR3 protein: CASSEGQGDGLNTEAFF. DNA of the CDR3: TGTGCCAGCAGTGAGGGGCAGGGGGATGGGTTGAACACTGAAGCTTTCTTT.

The CDR3 protein is CASSELGQGDGYTF. The CDR3 DNA reads as TGTGCCAGCAGTGAATTGGGACAGGGGGATGGCTACACCTTC. This chain joins TRBV25-1 and TRBJ1-2; 11 nucleotides agree with TRBD1. V lost 1 base to trimming and J lost 6 bases; unmatched junction nucleotides: 1. Germline V gives CDR1 MGHDK, CDR2 SYGVNS. CDR3 length: 14 residues.

The gene calls are TRBV5-1 and TRBJ2-5; D may be TRBD2 (5 bases). V lost 2 bases and J 2 bases, leaving 10 bases between the germline ends. CDR1 and CDR2 from the germline V gene are SGHRS and YFSETQ. The CDR3 loop spans 14 amino acids. The CDR3 spells CASSFGSGQETQYF. CDR3 DNA: TGCGCCAGCAGCTTTGGGAGTGGACAAGAGACCCAGTACTTC.

V is TRBV5-4 and J is TRBJ2-7, with a tentative D call TRBD2 (6 bases). The CDR3 has 14 amino acids. Germline lookup yields CDR1 SGHNT and CDR2 YYREEE (reference sequence). V was clipped by 5 bases and J by 2 bases, with 14 bases between them. The CDR3 loop reads CASRTGTDPYEQYF. As DNA, the CDR3 is TGTGCCAGCAGAACCGGGACTGACCCCTACGAGCAGTACTTC. Looking up the rest from reference TRBV5-4 and TRBJ2-7 gives the full variable domain: ETGVTQSPTHLIKTRGQQVTLRCSSQSGHNTVSWYQQALGQGPQFIFQYYREEENGRGNFPPRFSGLQFPNYSSELNVNALELDDSALYLCASRTGTDPYEQYFGPGTRLTVT.

This rearrangement joins TRBV18 to TRBJ1-3, with D unclear. V gave up 1 base and J gave up 3 bases, with 7 bases separating them. The CDR3 runs to 14 residues. Germline values: CDR1 KGHSH, CDR2 LQKENI. CDR3 nucleotides: TGTGCCAGCTCACCACGGTCTAATGGAAACACCATATATTTT. Protein: CASSPRSNGNTIYF.

The chain has TRBV25-1 and TRBJ1-1; D gene ambiguous. The CDR3 totals 17 residues. Germline CDR1 reads MGHDK; CDR2 reads SYGVNS. Trimming removed 3 bases from V and 3 bases from J, with 20 bases in between. The DNA for the CDR3 is TGTGCCAGCAGTGACGCCGGCCCTCGACCGGACTACACTGAAGCTTTCTTT. This sequence encodes CASSDAGPRPDYTEAFF.

The CDR3 DNA follows: TGTGCCAGCAGCTTAGGACCGGGACAGCCTTACGAGCAGTACTTC. Its translation is CASSLGPGQPYEQYF. The rearrangement joins TRBV11-2 to TRBJ2-5; 7 bases align to TRBD1. Gene TRBJ2-7 matches the end of the DNA better, so the J call may be wrong. The germline V gene encodes CDR1 SGHAT and CDR2 FQNNGV. The CDR3 contains 15 residues.

The J gene is TRBJ1-3, the V gene TRBV10-2; D uncertain. Trimming removed 10 bases from V and 2 bases from J, with 9 bases in between. This CDR3 comprises 12 residues. CDR1 and CDR2 (germline): WSHSY, SAAADI. The CDR3, as DNA: TGCGCCACCCGCGGGACTGGAAACACCATATATTTT. Protein: CATRGTGNTIYF.

The chain links TRBV21-1 to TRBJ2-7; TRBD2 is taken as the D call from the table, unchecked against the DNA. TRBV21-1 is a pseudogene. CDR3 length equals 15 residues. CDR3 amino acids: CASPGLAGGPGEQYF. CDR3 in DNA: TGTGCCTCCCCGGGACTAGCGGGAGGGCCGGGGGAGCAGTACTTC.

This rearrangement joins TRBV9 to TRBJ2-7; 11 nucleotides match TRBD2. Germline trimming cut 1 base from V and 4 bases from J; bases unmatched to any gene: 7. The CDR3 covers 16 residues. Germline V gene data show CDR1 as SGDLS and CDR2 as YYNGEE. The CDR3 DNA reads as TGTGCCAGCAGCGTATTAGCGGGAGGGCCAGGGTACGAGCAGTACTTC. This encodes CASSVLAGGPGYEQYF.

The CDR3 DNA reads TGTGCCAGCAGCTTACGGCTGGGGGGAGGAGATACGCAGTATTTT. This translates into CASSLRLGGGDTQYF. The chain couples TRBV7-9 to TRBJ2-3, with D perhaps matching TRBD2 (6 bases). Deletions cut 2 bases from V and 5 bases from J, with 14 bases between. The CDR3 sequence is 15 residues long. In germline, CDR1 is SEHNR, CDR2 FQNEAQ (reference sequence).

Of note for this clone: Other DNA sequences in this sample translate to the same CDR3. The CDR3, as DNA: TGTGCCAGCGCTAGCGGTTCGGGGGAGCAGTACTTC. Translating it yields CASASGSGEQYF. The chain recombines TRBV5-4 with TRBJ2-7, with TRBD2 identical over 7 bases. V lost 7 bases to trimming and J lost 7 bases; unmatched junction nucleotides: 8. Germline CDR1 is SGHNT and CDR2 is YYREEE (reference sequence). The CDR3 spans 12 residues. The entire variable domain, with the rest obtained from reference TRBV5-4 and TRBJ2-7, is as follows: ETGVTQSPTHLIKTRGQQVTLRCSSQSGHNTVSWYQQALGQGPQFIFQYYREEENGRGNFPPRFSGLQFPNYSSELNVNALELDDSALYLCASASGSGEQYFGPGTRLTVT.

V is TRBV27 and J is TRBJ1-1; D gene uncertain. The germline V gene has CDR1 MNHEY and CDR2 SMNVEV (reference sequence). Trimming took off 3 bases at V and 3 bases at J, with 5 bases between the two ends. CDR3 length: 12 residues. Written as DNA, the CDR3 is TGTGCCAGCAGTTTCGCGGACACTGAAGCTTTCTTT. Translated, it gives CASSFADTEAFF.

The rearrangement joins TRBV28 to TRBJ1-3; D possibly corresponds to TRBD1 (6 bases). Deletions cut 2 bases from V and 2 bases from J, with 10 bases between. CDR3 size: 15 residues. The V gene's germline CDR1 is MDHEN and CDR2 SYDVKM. This chain's CDR3 is CASSLGGGAGNTIYF. CDR3 in DNA: TGTGCCAGCAGTTTAGGGGGGGGCGCTGGAAACACCATATATTTT.

Details on this clone: Its ends do not fully match the called genes, so a read error is possible. The chain employs TRBV7-9 and TRBJ2-7, with 10 nucleotides matching TRBD2. Germline CDR1 and CDR2: SEHNR and FQNEAQ (reference sequence). The CDR3 runs 15 residues. The CDR3 region has the DNA TGTTCCAGCAGCTCCTCTAGCGGGGGAGCCTACGAGCAGTACTTC. It specifies CSSSSSSGGAYEQYF.

In DNA form, the CDR3 reads TGTGCCAGCAGCCCCGGGTCGGTCGAGCAGTACTTC. Its translation: CASSPGSVEQYF. The rearrangement joins TRBV9 to TRBJ2-7; D remains unclear. Germline V gene sequence: CDR1 SGDLS, CDR2 YYNGEE. The germline V and J ends were trimmed by 4 bases and 6 bases, with 11 bases remaining between them. The CDR3 sequence is 12 residues long.

This chain uses TRBV19 with TRBJ1-2, with 9 bases lining up with TRBD1. Germline trimming cut 4 bases from V and 6 bases from J; bases unmatched to any gene: 12. This CDR3 contains 16 residues. The germline gives CDR1 LNHDA, CDR2 SQIVND (reference sequence). The CDR3 here is CASSTGQGTRRNGYTF. The CDR3, as DNA: TGTGCCAGTAGTACCGGACAGGGGACCCGTCGGAATGGCTACACCTTC.

The chain employs TRBV11-3 and TRBJ2-3, with TRBD1 as a possible D gene (5 bases). Trimming left V 2 bases short and J 5 bases short, with 5 bases between. The germline gives CDR1 SGHNT, CDR2 YENEEA. CDR3 size: 12 residues. CDR3 sequence reads: CASSLQGDTQYF. CDR3 coding DNA: TGTGCCAGCAGCTTACAGGGAGATACGCAGTATTTT.

This chain uses TRBV11-3 with TRBJ2-3, with 10 bases lining up with TRBD2. This CDR3 region has 17 residues. V lost 1 base and J lost 6; bases outside the gene matches: 10. The germline gives CDR1 SGHNT, CDR2 YENEEA. The DNA of the CDR3 is TGTGCCAGCAGCTTAGGCCTAGCGGGAGAACTCCCTGATACGCAGTATTTT. This translates into CASSLGLAGELPDTQYF.

This clone was detected a few times. This chain connects TRBV25-1 to TRBJ1-4; no definite D call. Looked up from germline, CDR1 is MGHDK and CDR2 is SYGVNS. The CDR3 has 15 amino acids. The V gene lost 1 base and the J gene lost 7 bases, with 13 bases spanning the gap. The CDR3 nucleotides read TGTGCCAGCAGTGAATCCGCTGGCGCAGGTGAAAAACTGTTTTTT. This gives the protein CASSESAGAGEKLFF.

This chain uses TRBV10-1 with TRBJ2-7, with 7 bases matching TRBD1. The CDR3 spans 15 residues. CDR1 and CDR2 (germline): WNHNN, SYGVQD (reference sequence). V shed 7 bases, J shed 5 bases, and the junction held 14 bases outside the gene matches. Here the CDR3 reads CASKEGAQGKHEQYF. The CDR3 DNA reads TGCGCCAGCAAAGAGGGGGCTCAGGGGAAACACGAGCAGTACTTC.

The rearrangement joins TRBV7-2 to TRBJ2-7, with 9 positions matching TRBD2. The ends lost 9 bases at V and 0 bases at J; junction bases unmatched: 6. CDR1 SGHTA and CDR2 FQGNSA come from the germline V gene. The CDR3 runs to 14 residues. CDR3 sequence: CASSSGTSSYEQYF. As DNA, the CDR3 is TGTGCCAGTTCTAGCGGGACGAGCTCCTACGAGCAGTACTTC.

This clone showed up just a few times. As DNA, the CDR3 is TGTGCCAGCAGCTTAGATCCTAGCGGGTACGAGCAGTACTTC. This gives the protein CASSLDPSGYEQYF. The V call is TRBV7-8, the J call TRBJ2-7; 8 bases line up with TRBD2. The germline CDR1 and CDR2 sequences are SGHVS and FQNEAQ. The CDR3 is 14 residues long. Trimming took 1 base from V and 4 from J; bases not matched to a gene: 3.

The V call is TRBV7-2, the J call TRBJ1-5; a possible D gene is TRBD1 (6 bases). The CDR3 contains 15 residues. Germline values: CDR1 SGHTA, CDR2 FQGNSA. Deletions cut 0 bases from V and 6 bases from J, with 12 bases between. DNA of the CDR3: TGTGCCAGCAGCTTAGCGCCCCAGGGGCGTCAGCCCCAGCATTTT. This gives the protein CASSLAPQGRQPQHF. Full variable domain (rest looked up from reference TRBV7-2 and TRBJ1-5): GAGVSQSPSNKVTEKGKDVELRCDPISGHTALYWYRQSLGQGLEFLIYFQGNSAPDKSGLPSDRFSAERTGGSVSTLTIQRTQQEDSAVYLCASSLAPQGRQPQHFGDGTRLSIL.

This chain links TRBV7-2 with TRBJ2-5; D is undetermined. Trimming shortened V by 5 bases and J by 1 base, and 8 bases separated the two germline ends. The CDR3 length is 13 residues. The germline gives CDR1 SGHTA, CDR2 FQGNSA. CDR3 loop: CASSRELQETQYF. The CDR3 DNA is TGTGCCAGCAGCCGAGAGCTCCAAGAGACCCAGTACTTC.

The rearrangement links TRBV4-1 to TRBJ2-1; TRBD2 might be the D (6 bases). CDR1 is MGHRA and CDR2 is YSYEKL in the germline V gene. This CDR3 is built from 14 residues. Trimming took off 5 bases at V and 7 bases at J, with 15 bases between the two ends. The CDR3 DNA reads as TGCGCCAGCAGCGCCCGGTCCCGGGGGAATGAGCAGTTCTTC. It encodes CASSARSRGNEQFF.

This sequence joins TRBV7-2 and TRBJ1-4; TRBD1 might be the D (5 bases). Germline V lookup: CDR1 SGHTA, CDR2 FQGNSA. This CDR3 has 16 residues. V was clipped by 5 bases and J by 7 bases, with 20 bases between them. CDR3 region: CASSQSVGQGGEKLFF. CDR3 DNA: TGTGCCAGCAGCCAGTCGGTTGGCCAGGGTGGTGAAAAACTGTTTTTT.

V usage is TRBV18 and J usage is TRBJ2-5, with TRBD2 identical over 7 bases. Per germline, CDR1 KGHSH and CDR2 LQKENI. J was trimmed by 5 bases and V by 3 bases; bases with no gene match: 15. This CDR3 has 17 residues. CDR3 sequence reads: CASSPGAGGSGQETQYF. CDR3 in DNA: TGTGCCAGCTCACCCGGCGCAGGCGGGAGCGGCCAGGAGACCCAGTACTTC.

This clone was found a few times. The J gene is TRBJ1-1, the V gene TRBV6-5; 7 bases map to TRBD1. The CDR3 has 12 residues. Unmatched junction bases numbered 4, after V lost 0 bases and J lost 12 bases. Germline CDR1 reads MNHEY; CDR2 reads SVGAGI. The CDR3 is CASSYSQGRPFF. Here the CDR3 DNA reads TGTGCCAGCAGTTACTCACAGGGGCGGCCTTTCTTT.

This CDR3 reads CASPREENTEAFF. The CDR3, as DNA: TGTGCCAGCCCGAGGGAAGAGAACACTGAAGCTTTCTTT. The chain combines TRBV2 with TRBJ1-1; no firm D call. Germline lookup yields CDR1 SNHLY and CDR2 FYNNEI. V dropped 8 bases and J dropped 1 base, with 11 bases sitting between them. CDR3 length equals 13 residues. Filled out from reference TRBV2 and TRBJ1-1, the complete variable domain reads EPEVTQTPSHQVTQMGQEVILRCVPISNHLYFYWYRQILGQKVEFLVSFYNNEISEKSEIFDDQFSVERPDGSNFTLKIRSTKLEDSAMYFCASPREENTEAFFGQGTRLTVV.